Listed here are 13 T cell receptor beta chains from one sample, sequenced in a study of cytomegalovirus exposure and HLA in healthy donors. The PCR had 60 Vbeta and 13 Jbeta primers. Clones were read by immunoSEQ multiplex PCR, and TCRdb kept only the in-frame ones, dropping some. This table holds 140,000 to 150,000 clones, 77% found once. Source material: PBMCs. The receptors here all came from a male donor in good health and CMV-seronegative.

The CDR3 spells CAISENAGLSSYEQYF. CDR3 in DNA: TGTGCCATCAGTGAAAACGCCGGACTAAGCTCCTACGAGCAGTACTTC. This chain joins TRBV10-3 and TRBJ2-7; D is possibly TRBD2 (6 bases). V was trimmed by 3 bases and J by 0 bases, leaving 15 bases between them. The CDR3 runs 16 residues. Germline V gene sequence: CDR1 ENHRY, CDR2 SYGVKD.

The V and J genes are TRBV19 and TRBJ2-7; D perhaps matches TRBD1 (5 bases). The CDR3 loop spans 15 amino acids. Trimming took off 2 bases at V and 4 bases at J, with 15 bases between the two ends. Germline CDR1 reads LNHDA; CDR2 reads SQIVND (reference sequence). In DNA form, the CDR3 reads TGTGCCAGTAGTATAAGGGGCGGTGGACGGTACGAGCAGTACTTC. Residues: CASSIRGGGRYEQYF.

This sequence joins TRBV4-1 and TRBJ2-5; TRBD1 matches 7 bases. The J call is in doubt because the DNA end fits TRBJ2-7 better. Germline values: CDR1 MGHRA, CDR2 YSYEKL. The CDR3 length is 17 residues. The DNA of the CDR3 is TGCGCCAGCAGCCAAGAAATACAGGGGAATCGATATTACGAGCAGTACTTC. Translating it yields CASSQEIQGNRYYEQYF.

The sample holds one count of this clone. The genes are TRBV11-2 and TRBJ1-6, with D perhaps matching TRBD1 (5 bases). Germline-derived CDR1 and CDR2 are SGHAT and FQNNGV. The CDR3 runs 14 residues. The ends were cut back, 5 bases at V and 10 bases at J, with 15 bases in the middle. CDR3 sequence: CASSLGGNGSPLHF. CDR3 nucleotide sequence: TGTGCCAGCAGCCTTGGGGGGAATGGGTCACCCCTCCACTTT.

The chain combines TRBV7-6 with TRBJ1-5; no clear D gene. Germline CDR1 and CDR2: SGHVS and FNYEAQ. The CDR3 runs 15 residues. Trimming removed 3 bases at V and 0 bases at J, with 9 bases between. CDR3 DNA sequence: TGTGCCAGCAGCTTGGGAGGCAGTAGCAATCAGCCCCAGCATTTT. It yields the protein CASSLGGSSNQPQHF. Using reference TRBV7-6 and TRBJ1-5 for the parts outside the CDR3, the full variable domain is GAGVSQSPRYKVTKRGQDVALRCDPISGHVSLYWYRQALGQGPEFLTYFNYEAQQDKSGLPNDRFSAERPEGSISTLTIQRTEQRDSAMYRCASSLGGSSNQPQHFGDGTRLSIL.

V gene TRBV2 combines with J gene TRBJ2-2; the match to TRBD1 covers 7 bases. The CDR3 sequence is 16 residues long. After removal of 3 bases from V and 5 bases from J, the junction contained 9 bases not matched to a gene. Germline lookup yields CDR1 SNHLY and CDR2 FYNNEI. In DNA form, the CDR3 reads TGTGCCAGCAGTGACCTGACAGGGTTGGGGACCGGGGAGCTGTTTTTT. It encodes CASSDLTGLGTGELFF. Looking up the rest from reference TRBV2 and TRBJ2-2 gives the full variable domain: EPEVTQTPSHQVTQMGQEVILRCVPISNHLYFYWYRQILGQKVEFLVSFYNNEISEKSEIFDDQFSVERPDGSNFTLKIRSTKLEDSAMYFCASSDLTGLGTGELFFGEGSRLTVL.

The count of this clone is one. The J gene is TRBJ1-6, the V gene TRBV2; 9 bases line up with TRBD1. With V trimmed by 6 bases and J by 0 bases, 3 bases remained unmatched. Germline CDR1 reads SNHLY; CDR2 reads FYNNEI. There are 16 residues in the CDR3. This CDR3 is CASSLTGGSYNSPLHF. DNA for the CDR3: TGTGCCAGCAGCCTGACAGGGGGCTCCTATAATTCACCCCTCCACTTT. The variable domain in full, with the rest retrieved from reference TRBV2 and TRBJ1-6, is EPEVTQTPSHQVTQMGQEVILRCVPISNHLYFYWYRQILGQKVEFLVSFYNNEISEKSEIFDDQFSVERPDGSNFTLKIRSTKLEDSAMYFCASSLTGGSYNSPLHFGNGTRLTVT.

As DNA, the CDR3 is TGTGCCAGCAGCCCTATCGACCCGGGACAGGGGATATTCTCTGGAAACACCATATATTTT. Amino acid sequence: CASSPIDPGQGIFSGNTIYF. The chain couples TRBV9 to TRBJ1-3, with 10 bases lining up with TRBD1. Germline trimming cut 4 bases from V and 0 bases from J; bases unmatched to any gene: 16. Germline values: CDR1 SGDLS, CDR2 YYNGEE. This CDR3 has 20 amino acids.

This clone was recorded only once. The V call is TRBV7-9, the J call TRBJ1-1; TRBD1 agrees at 7 bases. The CDR3 covers 13 residues. Germline CDR1 reads SEHNR; CDR2 reads FQNEAQ (reference sequence). The V and J ends lost 5 bases and 4 bases, in that order; junction bases with no gene match: 4. The DNA for the CDR3 is TGTGCCAGCAGCCGGGACAGCGTCACTGAAGCTTTCTTT. This gives the protein CASSRDSVTEAFF.

This sequence joins TRBV11-3 and TRBJ2-7, with D possibly matching TRBD2 (7 bases). Trimming removed 3 bases at V and 5 bases at J, with 14 bases between. Germline CDR1 reads SGHNT; CDR2 reads YENEEA. CDR3 length: 14 residues. This chain's CDR3 is CASSFRGGPDEQYF. CDR3 nucleotides: TGTGCCAGCAGCTTTAGGGGGGGGCCGGACGAGCAGTACTTC.

Remarks on this clone: One junction end disagrees with the germline gene, perhaps due to a read error. Distinct nucleotide sequences in the sample also encode this CDR3. The gene calls are TRBV4-2 and TRBJ1-4; weak D call: TRBD1 (6 bases). This CDR3 is built from 16 residues. Per germline, CDR1 LGHNA and CDR2 YNFKEQ. CDR3 in DNA: TGTGCCAGCAGCCAAGGGGACGGACAGACAAATGAAAAGCTGTTTTTT. Amino acid sequence: CASSQGDGQTNEKLFF.

This rearrangement joins TRBV11-2 to TRBJ2-1; 14 positions match TRBD2. The germline V gene has CDR1 SGHAT and CDR2 FQNNGV. Trimming cost V 5 bases and J 9 bases; bases outside gene matches: 6. CDR3 length equals 15 residues. CDR3 coding DNA: TGTGCCAGCAGCCCCGGACTAGCGGGAGGAGTTGAGCAGTTCTTC. Translating gives CASSPGLAGGVEQFF.

This clone was seen once. J is TRBJ2-5 and V is TRBV5-1, with D perhaps TRBD2 (6 bases). CDR1 and CDR2 from the germline V gene are SGHRS and YFSETQ. V was shortened by 4 bases and J by 2 bases, with 21 bases between the two germline ends. The length of the CDR3 is 17 residues. CDR3 sequence reads: CASSVPTTTGVQETQYF. CDR3 nucleotides: TGCGCCAGCAGCGTACCCACTACGACGGGAGTTCAAGAGACCCAGTACTTC.